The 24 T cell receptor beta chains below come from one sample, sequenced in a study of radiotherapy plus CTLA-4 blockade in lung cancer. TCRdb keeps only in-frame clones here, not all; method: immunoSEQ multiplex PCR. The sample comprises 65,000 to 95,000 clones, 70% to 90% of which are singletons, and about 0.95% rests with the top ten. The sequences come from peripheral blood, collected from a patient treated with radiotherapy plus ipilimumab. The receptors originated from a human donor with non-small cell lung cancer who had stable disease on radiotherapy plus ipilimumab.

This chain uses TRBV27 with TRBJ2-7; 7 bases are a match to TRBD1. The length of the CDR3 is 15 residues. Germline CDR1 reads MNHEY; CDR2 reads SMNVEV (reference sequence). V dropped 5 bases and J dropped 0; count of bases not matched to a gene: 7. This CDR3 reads CASSGRTGRSYEQYF. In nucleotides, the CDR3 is TGTGCCAGCAGTGGTAGGACAGGCCGCTCCTACGAGCAGTACTTC.

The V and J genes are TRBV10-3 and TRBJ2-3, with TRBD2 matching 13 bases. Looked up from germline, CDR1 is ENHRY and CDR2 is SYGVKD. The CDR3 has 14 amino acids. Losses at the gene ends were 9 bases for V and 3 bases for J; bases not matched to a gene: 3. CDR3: CAIKTSGGTDTQYF. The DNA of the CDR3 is TGTGCCATTAAGACTAGCGGGGGGACAGATACGCAGTATTTT.

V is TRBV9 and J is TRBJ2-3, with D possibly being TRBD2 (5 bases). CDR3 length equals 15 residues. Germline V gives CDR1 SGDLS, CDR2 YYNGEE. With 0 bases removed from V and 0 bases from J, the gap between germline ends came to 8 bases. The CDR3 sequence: CASSVEQRSTDTQYF. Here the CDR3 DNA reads TGTGCCAGCAGCGTAGAGCAGCGGAGCACAGATACGCAGTATTTT.

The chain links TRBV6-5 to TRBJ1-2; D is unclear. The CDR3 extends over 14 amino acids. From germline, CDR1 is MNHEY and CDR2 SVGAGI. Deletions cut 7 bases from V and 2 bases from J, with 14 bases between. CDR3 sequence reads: CASIGQERNYGYTF. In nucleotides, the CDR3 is TGTGCCAGCATAGGGCAGGAGCGAAACTATGGCTACACCTTC.

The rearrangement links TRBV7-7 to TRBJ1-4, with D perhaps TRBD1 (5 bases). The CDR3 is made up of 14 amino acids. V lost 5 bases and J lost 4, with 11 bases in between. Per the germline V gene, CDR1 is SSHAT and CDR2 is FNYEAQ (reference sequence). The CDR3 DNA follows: TGTGCCAGCAGCCCACAGGTGGTTAATGAAAAACTGTTTTTT. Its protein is CASSPQVVNEKLFF.

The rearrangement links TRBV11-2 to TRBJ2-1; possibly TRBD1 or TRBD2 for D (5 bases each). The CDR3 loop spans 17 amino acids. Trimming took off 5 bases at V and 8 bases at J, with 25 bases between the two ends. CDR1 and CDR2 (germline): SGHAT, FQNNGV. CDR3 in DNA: TGTGCCAGCAGCAGCTCCCGGGACCAACCCCTGAGTTATGAGCAGTTCTTC. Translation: CASSSSRDQPLSYEQFF.

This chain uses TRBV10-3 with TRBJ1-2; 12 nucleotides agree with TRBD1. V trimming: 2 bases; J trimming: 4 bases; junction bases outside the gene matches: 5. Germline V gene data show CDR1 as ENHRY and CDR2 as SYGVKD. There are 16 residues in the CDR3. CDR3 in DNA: TGTGCCATCAGTGAGGGGCCGGGACAGGGGGCCTATGGCTACACCTTC. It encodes CAISEGPGQGAYGYTF.

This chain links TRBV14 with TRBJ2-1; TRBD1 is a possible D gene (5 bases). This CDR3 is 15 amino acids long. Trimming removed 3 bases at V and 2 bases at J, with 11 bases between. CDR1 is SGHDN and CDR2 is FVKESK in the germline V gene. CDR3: CASSHRQLTYNEQFF. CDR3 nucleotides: TGTGCCAGCAGCCATCGACAGTTAACCTACAATGAGCAGTTCTTC.

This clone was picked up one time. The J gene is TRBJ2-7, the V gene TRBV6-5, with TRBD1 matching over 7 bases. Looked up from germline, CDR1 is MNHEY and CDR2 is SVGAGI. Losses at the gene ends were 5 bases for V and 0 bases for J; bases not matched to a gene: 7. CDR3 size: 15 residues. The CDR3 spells CASSPGTASSYEQYF. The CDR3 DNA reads TGTGCCAGCAGTCCCGGGACAGCAAGCTCCTACGAGCAGTACTTC.

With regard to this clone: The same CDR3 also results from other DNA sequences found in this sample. The CDR3 bases are TGCGCCAGCAGCCTGGGGGTCTACGAGCAGTACTTC. Protein sequence: CASSLGVYEQYF. The rearrangement uses TRBV5-1 and TRBJ2-7; TRBD1 or TRBD2 may be the D gene (5 bases each). V lost 4 bases and J 3 bases, leaving 8 bases between the germline ends. The germline CDR1 and CDR2 sequences are SGHRS and YFSETQ. This CDR3 has 12 amino acids.

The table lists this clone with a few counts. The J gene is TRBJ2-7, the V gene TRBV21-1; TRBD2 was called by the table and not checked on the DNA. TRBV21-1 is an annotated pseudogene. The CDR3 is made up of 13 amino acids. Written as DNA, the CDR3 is TGTGCCAGTACACGAGGTCAAACCTACGAGCAGTACTTC. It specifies CASTRGQTYEQYF.

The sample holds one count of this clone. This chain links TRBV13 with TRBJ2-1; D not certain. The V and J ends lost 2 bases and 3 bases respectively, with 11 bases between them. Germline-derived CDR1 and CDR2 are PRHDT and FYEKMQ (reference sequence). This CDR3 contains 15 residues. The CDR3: CASSLYAVVYNEQFF. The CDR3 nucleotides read TGTGCCAGCAGCTTATATGCGGTCGTCTACAATGAGCAGTTCTTC.

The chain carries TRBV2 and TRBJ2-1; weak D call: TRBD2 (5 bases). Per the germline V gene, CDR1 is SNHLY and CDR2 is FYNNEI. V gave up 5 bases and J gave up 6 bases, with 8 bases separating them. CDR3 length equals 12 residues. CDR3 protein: CASSSSGNEQFF. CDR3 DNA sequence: TGTGCCAGCAGTTCCAGCGGCAATGAGCAGTTCTTC.

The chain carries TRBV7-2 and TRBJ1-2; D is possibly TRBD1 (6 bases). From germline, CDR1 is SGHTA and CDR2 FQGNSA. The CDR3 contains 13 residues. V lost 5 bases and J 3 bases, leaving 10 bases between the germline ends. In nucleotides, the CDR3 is TGTGCCAGCAGCCGGGGACACGACTATGGCTACACCTTC. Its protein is CASSRGHDYGYTF.

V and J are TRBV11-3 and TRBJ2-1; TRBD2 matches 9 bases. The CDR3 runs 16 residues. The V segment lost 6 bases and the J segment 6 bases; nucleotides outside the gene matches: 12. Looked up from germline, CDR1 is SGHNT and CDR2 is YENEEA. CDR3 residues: CASSNKVTSGLNEQFF. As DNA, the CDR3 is TGTGCCAGCAGTAACAAGGTGACTAGCGGACTCAATGAGCAGTTCTTC.

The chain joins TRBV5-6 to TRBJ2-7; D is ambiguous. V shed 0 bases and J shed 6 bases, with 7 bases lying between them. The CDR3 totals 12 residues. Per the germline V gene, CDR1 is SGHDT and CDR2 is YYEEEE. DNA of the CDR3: TGTGCCAGCAGCTTGGCGAGTGGCGAGCAGTACTTC. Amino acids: CASSLASGEQYF.

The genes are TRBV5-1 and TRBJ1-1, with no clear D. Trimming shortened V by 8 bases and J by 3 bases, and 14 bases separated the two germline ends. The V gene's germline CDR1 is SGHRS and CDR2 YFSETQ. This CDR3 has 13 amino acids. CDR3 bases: TGCGCCAGTCGAATTTCGGAACACACTGAAGCTTTCTTT. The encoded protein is CASRISEHTEAFF.

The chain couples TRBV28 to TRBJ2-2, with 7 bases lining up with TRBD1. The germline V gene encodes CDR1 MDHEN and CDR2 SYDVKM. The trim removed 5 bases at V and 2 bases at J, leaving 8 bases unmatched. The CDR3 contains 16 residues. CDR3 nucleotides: TGTGCCAGCAGTACCGGGACAGCCTCAAACACCGGGGAGCTGTTTTTT. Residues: CASSTGTASNTGELFF.

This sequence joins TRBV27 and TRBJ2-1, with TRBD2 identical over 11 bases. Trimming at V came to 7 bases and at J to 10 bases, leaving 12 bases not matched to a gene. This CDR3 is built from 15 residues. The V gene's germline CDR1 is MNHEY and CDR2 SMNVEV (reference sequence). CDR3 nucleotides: TGTGCCAGCACCGTGACTAGCGGGAATTACCTCGAGCAGTTCTTC. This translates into CASTVTSGNYLEQFF.

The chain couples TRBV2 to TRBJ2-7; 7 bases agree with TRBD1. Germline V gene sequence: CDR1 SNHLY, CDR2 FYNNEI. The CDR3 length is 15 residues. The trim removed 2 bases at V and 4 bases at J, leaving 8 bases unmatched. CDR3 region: CASSEIEGTAYEQYF. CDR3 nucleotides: TGTGCCAGCAGTGAAATCGAGGGGACAGCATACGAGCAGTACTTC.

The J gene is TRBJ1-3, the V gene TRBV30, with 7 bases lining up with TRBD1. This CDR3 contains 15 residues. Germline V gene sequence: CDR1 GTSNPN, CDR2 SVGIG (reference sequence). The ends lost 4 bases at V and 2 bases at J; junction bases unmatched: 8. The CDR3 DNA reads TGTGCCTGGATGGGGGACAGAGCGGCTGGAAACACCATATATTTT. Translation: CAWMGDRAAGNTIYF. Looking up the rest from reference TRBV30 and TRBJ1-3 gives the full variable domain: SQTIHQWPATLVQPVGSPLSLECTVEGTSNPNLYWYRQAAGRGLQLLFYSVGIGQISSEVPQNLSASRPQDRQFILSSKKLLLSDSGFYLCAWMGDRAAGNTIYFGEGSWLTVV.

CDR3 in amino acids: CASSGPKGANEQFF. The CDR3 region has the DNA TGTGCCAGCAGTGGCCCTAAGGGGGCAAATGAGCAGTTCTTC. The chain combines TRBV28 with TRBJ2-1, with TRBD1 matching over 7 bases. The CDR3 is 14 amino acids. Germline CDR1 and CDR2: MDHEN and SYDVKM. V lost 5 bases, J lost 7 bases, and 8 bases stayed unmatched.

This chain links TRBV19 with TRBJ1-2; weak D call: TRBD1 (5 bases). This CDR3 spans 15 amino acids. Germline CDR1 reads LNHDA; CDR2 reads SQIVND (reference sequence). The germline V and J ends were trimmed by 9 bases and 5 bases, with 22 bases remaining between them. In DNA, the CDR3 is TGTGCCAGCCAGTCGGGGGGTACGAAAATTTATGGCTACACCTTC. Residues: CASQSGGTKIYGYTF.

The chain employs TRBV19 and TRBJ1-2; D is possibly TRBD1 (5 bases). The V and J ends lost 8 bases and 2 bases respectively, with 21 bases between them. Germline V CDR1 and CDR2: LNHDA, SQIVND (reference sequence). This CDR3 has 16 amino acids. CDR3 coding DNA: TGTGCCAGTTTCAAGACTGCTCGAACAGGCAACTATGGCTACACCTTC. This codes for CASFKTARTGNYGYTF.